The present T cell receptor (beta chain) was sequenced within a study of T-cell reconstitution after alpha-beta-depleted transplantation in children. Study-level results: Newly made T cells mostly supplied T-cell counts and diversity one year after transplant. Where some patients showed high TCRbeta diversity at day 60, it came from recipient T cells and thymic progenitors that had survived. Where alpha-beta T cells came from about two months after transplant was reportedly several hundred expanded graft clones.

Construction of the TCRbeta library involved unique molecular identifiers. TCRdb analysed the PCR reads with MiXCR anew, one entry per CDR3 protein. In the table there are fewer than 750,000 distinct CDR3 sequences, 25% to 30% of which are singletons. A remark on this clonotype: Its target is not known.

CDR3 length: 14 residues. Germline-derived CDR1 and CDR2 are GTSNPN and SVGIG (reference sequence). V gave up 4 bases and J gave up 0 bases, with 10 bases separating them. The source was PBMCs, collected before TCRalphabeta/CD19-depleted stem cell transplant. The clonotype comes from a boy less than two years old with Wiskott-Aldrich syndrome, due to receive a stem cell transplant. The chain recombines TRBV30 with TRBJ1-5, with D hard to call. The chain's CDR3 is CAWTQAYSNQPQHF. The DNA of the CDR3 is TGTGCCTGGACACAAGCTTATAGCAATCAGCCCCAGCATTTT.